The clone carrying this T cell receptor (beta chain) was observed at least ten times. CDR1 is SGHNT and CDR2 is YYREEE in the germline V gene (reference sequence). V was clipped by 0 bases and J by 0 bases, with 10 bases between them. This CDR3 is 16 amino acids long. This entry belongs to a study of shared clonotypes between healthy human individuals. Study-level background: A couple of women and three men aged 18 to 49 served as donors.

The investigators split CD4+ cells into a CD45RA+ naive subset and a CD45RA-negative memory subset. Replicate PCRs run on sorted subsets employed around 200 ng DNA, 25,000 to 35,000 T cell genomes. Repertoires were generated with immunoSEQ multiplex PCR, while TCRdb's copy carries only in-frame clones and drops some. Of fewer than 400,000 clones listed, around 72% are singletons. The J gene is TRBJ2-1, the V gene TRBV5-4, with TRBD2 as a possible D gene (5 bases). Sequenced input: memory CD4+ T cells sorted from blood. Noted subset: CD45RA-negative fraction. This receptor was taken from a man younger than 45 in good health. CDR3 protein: CASSLGGRSSYNEQFF. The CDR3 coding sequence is TGTGCCAGCAGCTTGGGAGGGCGGAGCTCCTACAATGAGCAGTTCTTC.